This entry lists 18 T cell receptor beta chains sequenced from one sample in a study of Tregs in tolerant kidney transplant recipients. TCRdb's copy holds only in-frame clones and misses some; the assay was immunoSEQ multiplex PCR. The profile shows tens of thousands of clones, about 90% of them singletons. Sequences were obtained from Tregs from blood. The receptors originated from a human donor in good health.

The CDR3 bases are TGTGCCAGCAGCCCCCTGCGGGACAGGGGCACTGAAGCTTTCTTT. Its protein product is CASSPLRDRGTEAFF. The V and J genes are TRBV7-6 and TRBJ1-1, with 10 bases that match TRBD1. The CDR3 loop spans 15 amino acids. The germline CDR1 and CDR2 sequences are SGHVS and FNYEAQ. Trimming at V came to 5 bases and at J to 4 bases, leaving 7 bases not matched to a gene.

The CDR3 bases are TGTGCCAGCGGGTCCACCATGAACACTGAAGCTTTCTTT. The encoded protein is CASGSTMNTEAFF. The V call is TRBV14, the J call TRBJ1-1; no clear D gene. The CDR3 has 13 residues. Germline-derived CDR1 and CDR2 are SGHDN and FVKESK. V lost 8 bases, J lost 0 bases, and 10 bases lay in between.

The chain couples TRBV28 to TRBJ2-3, with 8 nucleotides matching TRBD2. V gave up 6 bases and J gave up 5 bases; unmatched junction bases: 28. Germline loops: CDR1 MDHEN, CDR2 SYDVKM. This CDR3 has 21 residues. The CDR3 DNA is TGTGCCAGCAGCTCATTCTTGGCGGGGATGGGGACTAGGCGGCGAGGAGATACGCAGTATTTT. Translating gives CASSSFLAGMGTRRRGDTQYF.

V usage is TRBV7-9 and J usage is TRBJ2-7; D is ambiguous. With 5 bases removed from V and 6 bases from J, the gap between germline ends came to 11 bases. Germline CDR1 reads SEHNR; CDR2 reads FQNEAQ (reference sequence). The CDR3 sequence is 12 residues long. The DNA for the CDR3 is TGTGCCAGCAGCCCCAGAGGCACCGAGCAGTACTTC. Amino acids: CASSPRGTEQYF.

This clone was recorded only once. The V call is TRBV5-1, the J call TRBJ1-1, with TRBD1 matching over 7 bases. Per germline, CDR1 SGHRS and CDR2 YFSETQ. CDR3 length equals 12 residues. The V gene end was trimmed by 7 bases and the J gene end by 4 bases; junction bases not matched to a gene: 4. The CDR3, as DNA: TGCGCCAGCGGACGACAGGGCACTGAAGCTTTCTTT. This encodes CASGRQGTEAFF. The full variable domain, with the rest looked up from reference TRBV5-1 and TRBJ1-1, is KAGVTQTPRYLIKTRGQQVTLSCSPISGHRSVSWYQQTPGQGLQFLFEYFSETQRNKGNFPGRFSGRQFSNSRSEMNVSTLELGDSALYLCASGRQGTEAFFGQGTRLTVV.

This sequence joins TRBV5-1 and TRBJ1-2; D unresolved. V was clipped by 0 bases and J by 2 bases, with 14 bases between them. The germline V gene encodes CDR1 SGHRS and CDR2 YFSETQ. The CDR3 runs 16 residues. Here the CDR3 DNA reads TGCGCCAGCAGCTTGGGGGCTCAAGGGCGAAACTATGGCTACACCTTC. This translates into CASSLGAQGRNYGYTF.

The chain combines TRBV7-2 with TRBJ2-7; no firm D call. With 1 base removed from V and 2 bases from J, the gap between germline ends came to 12 bases. Per germline, CDR1 SGHTA and CDR2 FQGNSA. There are 15 residues in the CDR3. The CDR3 DNA is TGTGCCAGCAGCTTAGGGCCCAGGCCCACCTACGAGCAGTACTTC. It specifies CASSLGPRPTYEQYF.

V and J are TRBV5-1 and TRBJ2-5; TRBD2 matches 7 bases. The CDR3 has 12 residues. The ends lost 2 bases at V and 5 bases at J; junction bases unmatched: 0. Germline V CDR1 and CDR2: SGHRS, YFSETQ. CDR3 in DNA: TGCGCCAGCAGCTTACTAGCGGAGACCCAGTACTTC. Translating it yields CASSLLAETQYF.

The chain couples TRBV7-2 to TRBJ2-7; 10 bases fit TRBD2. The CDR3 loop spans 15 amino acids. Germline V lookup: CDR1 SGHTA, CDR2 FQGNSA. The trim removed 3 bases at V and 1 base at J, leaving 3 bases unmatched. CDR3 protein: CASSFGTSVSYEQYF. In DNA, the CDR3 is TGTGCCAGCAGCTTCGGGACTAGCGTTTCCTACGAGCAGTACTTC.

CDR3 nucleotide sequence: TGTGCCAGCACTTATAGCAATCAGCCCCAGCATTTT. Translating it yields CASTYSNQPQHF. The chain combines TRBV27 with TRBJ1-5; D gene unclear. This CDR3 is built from 12 residues. Germline-derived CDR1 and CDR2 are MNHEY and SMNVEV (reference sequence). The V end was cut by 7 bases, the J end by 0 bases, with 4 bases between.

The V gene is TRBV6-1, the J gene TRBJ1-2; D uncertain. CDR1 is MNHNS, CDR2 SASEGT, per germline. This CDR3 contains 12 residues. The V gene lost 3 bases and the J gene lost 4 bases, with 6 bases spanning the gap. CDR3 sequence (DNA): TGTGCCAGCAGTGACTATCGCTATGGCTACACCTTC. It yields the protein CASSDYRYGYTF.

This clone has more than one count but fewer than ten. Other DNA sequences in this sample translate to the same CDR3. The chain couples TRBV10-3 to TRBJ2-7; 14 nucleotides line up with TRBD2. Per the germline V gene, CDR1 is ENHRY and CDR2 is SYGVKD. Trimming took 3 bases from V and 6 from J; bases not matched to a gene: 4. This CDR3 spans 15 amino acids. The CDR3 DNA reads TGTGCCATCAGTGAAAGACTAGCGGGAGGGGCCGAGCAGTACTTC. Translation gives CAISERLAGGAEQYF.

The chain couples TRBV5-1 to TRBJ1-1; 9 bases map to TRBD1. Germline CDR1 reads SGHRS; CDR2 reads YFSETQ. Trimming at V came to 3 bases and at J to 11 bases, leaving 8 bases not matched to a gene. The CDR3 is 13 residues long. CDR3 residues: CASSWGTGPLAFF. CDR3 bases: TGCGCCAGCAGCTGGGGGACAGGGCCTTTGGCTTTCTTT.

This clone was recorded only once. This chain joins TRBV5-1 and TRBJ2-5, with D possibly being TRBD1 or TRBD2 (6 bases each). Germline CDR1 and CDR2: SGHRS and YFSETQ. Between the trimmed V and J ends, which lost 5 bases and 3 bases, there was a span of 8 bases. There are 12 residues in the CDR3. This CDR3 is CASREGEETQYF. The CDR3 DNA reads TGCGCCAGCAGGGAGGGGGAAGAGACCCAGTACTTC.

The chain joins TRBV2 to TRBJ2-7, with TRBD1 as a possible D gene (5 bases). CDR3 size: 14 residues. Per the germline V gene, CDR1 is SNHLY and CDR2 is FYNNEI. Deletions cut 8 bases from V and 0 bases from J, with 14 bases between. The CDR3 nucleotides are TGTGCCAGCGCCAGGGTGATGAGCTCCTACGAGCAGTACTTC. This gives the protein CASARVMSSYEQYF.

The chain links TRBV5-1 to TRBJ2-5, with 8 bases aligning to TRBD1. V shed 0 bases and J 4 bases; nucleotides not matched to a gene: 5. In germline, CDR1 is SGHRS, CDR2 YFSETQ. This CDR3 contains 15 residues. The CDR3 loop reads CASSLGRGQRETQYF. For the CDR3, the DNA is TGCGCCAGCAGCTTGGGCAGGGGGCAACGAGAGACCCAGTACTTC.

The chain joins TRBV5-4 to TRBJ2-1, with D perhaps given as TRBD1 or TRBD2 (5 bases each). The germline V and J ends were trimmed by 1 base and 6 bases, with 8 bases remaining between them. Germline V gene data show CDR1 as SGHNT and CDR2 as YYREEE (reference sequence). The CDR3 loop spans 13 amino acids. For the CDR3, the DNA is TGTGCCAGCAGCTTGATGGGGGTCAATGAGCAGTTCTTC. Amino acid sequence: CASSLMGVNEQFF.

The rearrangement links TRBV6-1 to TRBJ2-5; 8 bases align to TRBD1. Germline values: CDR1 MNHNS, CDR2 SASEGT. This CDR3 region has 15 residues. Losses at the gene ends were 4 bases for V and 0 bases for J; bases not matched to a gene: 4. DNA of the CDR3: TGTGCCAGCAGTGGGGACAGGCAGTACCAAGAGACCCAGTACTTC. Amino acids: CASSGDRQYQETQYF.